The 20 T cell receptor beta chains below all came from one sample that was sequenced in a study of blood T cell repertoires in COVID-19. Clones were read by immunoSEQ multiplex PCR, and TCRdb kept only the in-frame ones, dropping some. Among 130,000 to 150,000 clones listed, 75% to 90% were seen once. Specimen: peripheral blood. The receptors come from a man aged 80 or over with acute or convalescent COVID-19.

The V call is TRBV15, the J call TRBJ1-3, with D tentatively TRBD1 (5 bases). The ends were cut back, 4 bases at V and 8 bases at J, with 12 bases in the middle. This CDR3 is 13 amino acids long. The germline V gene has CDR1 LNHNV and CDR2 YYDKDF (reference sequence). The CDR3 loop is CATSKGRGDTIYF. CDR3 DNA sequence: TGTGCCACCAGCAAGGGGCGCGGAGACACCATATATTTT. Supplemented by reference TRBV15 and TRBJ1-3, the full variable domain reads DAMVIQNPRYQVTQFGKPVTLSCSQTLNHNVMYWYQQKSSQAPKLLFHYYDKDFNNEADTPDNFQSRRPNTSFCFLDIRSPGLGDTAMYLCATSKGRGDTIYFGEGSWLTVV.

V is TRBV3-1 (or the pseudogene TRBV3-2) and J is TRBJ2-7; 11 bases are a match to TRBD2. This CDR3 has 17 residues. Looked up from germline, CDR1 is LGHDT and CDR2 is YNNKEL (reference sequence). The J segment lost 6 bases and the V segment lost 1 base, leaving 11 bases of the junction unmatched. As DNA, the CDR3 is TGTGCCAGCAGCCAAGGCACGCCGAGACTAGCGGGACGCGAGCAGTACTTC. Translating it yields CASSQGTPRLAGREQYF.

The chain couples TRBV19 to TRBJ2-6; TRBD1 matches 11 bases. CDR1 and CDR2 from the germline V gene are LNHDA and SQIVND (reference sequence). CDR3 length equals 16 residues. With V trimmed by 4 bases and J by 2 bases, 1 base remained unmatched. The DNA of the CDR3 is TGTGCCAGTAGTAGGACAGGGGGCACTGGGGCCAACGTCCTGACTTTC. Protein sequence: CASSRTGGTGANVLTF.

This clone is termed medium-sized. The chain carries TRBV7-3 and TRBJ2-1; 7 bases are shared with TRBD2. J gave up 1 base and V 6 bases, and 6 bases lay outside the gene matches. The germline gives CDR1 SGHTA, CDR2 FQGTGA. This CDR3 spans 15 amino acids. CDR3 coding DNA: TGTGCCAGCAGAAGCGGGACCTCGTCCTACAATGAGCAGTTCTTC. This codes for CASRSGTSSYNEQFF. Complete variable domain (other parts from reference TRBV7-3 and TRBJ2-1): GAGVSQTPSNKVTEKGKYVELRCDPISGHTALYWYRQSLGQGPEFLIYFQGTGAADDSGLPNDRFFAVRPEGSVSTLKIQRTERGDSAVYLCASRSGTSSYNEQFFGPGTRLTVL.

The rearrangement links TRBV12-3 or TRBV12-4 to TRBJ2-7; D unresolved. The CDR3 is 12 residues long. V lost 3 bases to trimming and J lost 6 bases, with 9 bases between them. Here the CDR3 reads CASSFPGSEQYF. Here the CDR3 DNA reads TGTGCCAGCAGTTTCCCCGGGTCCGAGCAGTACTTC.

The chain couples TRBV28 to TRBJ1-1; 10 positions match TRBD1. The V gene's germline CDR1 is MDHEN and CDR2 SYDVKM. Unmatched junction bases numbered 5, after V lost 6 bases and J lost 1 base. The CDR3 runs to 15 residues. CDR3 sequence (DNA): TGTGCCAGCAGACCGACAGGGGGCCAGAACACTGAAGCTTTCTTT. The encoded protein is CASRPTGGQNTEAFF.

The genes are TRBV5-1 and TRBJ2-5; unclear D gene. The CDR3 is 13 residues long. Trimming took off 6 bases at V and 5 bases at J, with 14 bases between the two ends. Germline V gene data show CDR1 as SGHRS and CDR2 as YFSETQ. The CDR3 protein is CASTPSVGETQYF. The CDR3 coding sequence is TGCGCCAGCACCCCTAGTGTTGGGGAGACCCAGTACTTC. The variable domain in full, with the rest retrieved from reference TRBV5-1 and TRBJ2-5, is KAGVTQTPRYLIKTRGQQVTLSCSPISGHRSVSWYQQTPGQGLQFLFEYFSETQRNKGNFPGRFSGRQFSNSRSEMNVSTLELGDSALYLCASTPSVGETQYFGPGTRLLVL.

The chain joins TRBV5-4 to TRBJ2-3; 10 bases match TRBD2. The trim removed 5 bases at V and 0 bases at J, leaving 6 bases unmatched. The CDR3 is 16 amino acids. CDR1 and CDR2 from the germline V gene are SGHNT and YYREEE (reference sequence). The CDR3 is CASSLRTSGSTDTQYF. The CDR3, as DNA: TGTGCCAGCAGTTTGAGGACTAGCGGAAGCACAGATACGCAGTATTTT.

CDR3 amino acids: CASSQDYRDEQYF. For the CDR3, the DNA is TGTGCCAGCAGCCAAGATTATCGAGACGAGCAGTACTTC. The chain joins TRBV3-1 (or the pseudogene TRBV3-2) to TRBJ2-7; D unclear. Trimming pared 0 bases from V and 5 bases from J, leaving 8 bases between. CDR3 length equals 13 residues. The V gene's germline CDR1 is LGHDT and CDR2 YNNKEL (reference sequence).

Note on this clone: The sample holds other DNA sequences that translate to the same CDR3. The genes are TRBV30 and TRBJ2-7; D is unclear. This CDR3 spans 13 amino acids. The ends were cut back, 0 bases at V and 4 bases at J, with 10 bases in the middle. Germline loops: CDR1 GTSNPN, CDR2 SVGIG (reference sequence). The chain's CDR3 is CAWSVSQEYEQYF. CDR3 nucleotide sequence: TGTGCCTGGAGTGTATCACAAGAATACGAGCAGTACTTC.

V usage is TRBV6-5 and J usage is TRBJ2-5, with a possible D match to TRBD2 (6 bases). Trimming removed 2 bases from V and 1 base from J, with 11 bases in between. CDR1 MNHEY and CDR2 SVGAGI come from the germline V gene. The CDR3 covers 15 residues. CDR3 sequence (DNA): TGTGCCAGCAGTTACCGAGCGGGCCCCCAAGAGACCCAGTACTTC. Its protein is CASSYRAGPQETQYF.

V usage is TRBV5-4 and J usage is TRBJ2-1; TRBD2 is a possible D gene (5 bases). Germline CDR1 is SGHNT and CDR2 is YYREEE (reference sequence). Trimming cost V 0 bases and J 6 bases, with 10 bases left between them. This CDR3 contains 14 residues. The CDR3 region is CASSLDAGFNEQFF. Written as DNA, the CDR3 is TGTGCCAGCAGCTTGGACGCGGGTTTCAATGAGCAGTTCTTC.

CDR3 in amino acids: CASSQGRQTKDTQYF. The CDR3 DNA is TGTGCCAGCAGCCAAGGGAGGCAGACAAAAGATACGCAGTATTTT. The chain carries TRBV3-1 (or the pseudogene TRBV3-2) and TRBJ2-3, with D possibly TRBD2 on 5 matching bases. This CDR3 is built from 15 residues. Per the germline V gene, CDR1 is LGHDT and CDR2 is YNNKEL (reference sequence). V was clipped by 1 base and J by 5 bases, with 13 bases between them.

In nucleotides, the CDR3 is TGTGCCAGCAGCTTAAGAGGTCAGGGGGCTGAAAAACTGTTTTTT. Translating it yields CASSLRGQGAEKLFF. V is TRBV7-9 and J is TRBJ1-4, with TRBD1 matching 8 bases. V lost 2 bases, J lost 7 bases, and 6 bases stayed unmatched. The CDR3 contains 15 residues. In germline, CDR1 is SEHNR, CDR2 FQNEAQ (reference sequence).

The rearrangement links TRBV20-1 to TRBJ2-5; no clear D. V lost 3 bases and J lost 11, with 4 bases in between. CDR1 is DFQATT and CDR2 is SNEGSKA in the germline V gene (reference sequence). The CDR3 runs to 8 residues. CDR3 sequence: CSARTQYF. CDR3 in DNA: TGCAGTGCTAGGACTCAGTACTTC.

This clone was seen just once. V is TRBV7-2 and J is TRBJ2-7; 7 bases are a match to TRBD1. The CDR3 contains 13 residues. Germline assignment: CDR1 SGHTA and CDR2 FQGNSA. J lost 3 bases, V lost 3 bases, and 2 bases had no gene match. The DNA for the CDR3 is TGTGCCAGCAGCTTGGGACAGCTCTACGAGCAGTACTTC. It specifies CASSLGQLYEQYF.

The J gene is TRBJ2-2, the V gene TRBV11-2; TRBD1 matches at 7 bases. The CDR3 covers 17 residues. Trimming at V came to 5 bases and at J to 6 bases, leaving 15 bases not matched to a gene. Looked up from germline, CDR1 is SGHAT and CDR2 is FQNNGV. The DNA for the CDR3 is TGTGCCAGCAGCCAGACAGGGACACCCGGATCCCCCGGGGAGCTGTTTTTT. Its translation: CASSQTGTPGSPGELFF.

This clone was detected only once. This chain uses TRBV4-1 with TRBJ1-3, with D maybe TRBD1 (6 bases). Trimming took 1 base from V and 0 from J, leaving 19 bases between them. CDR1 and CDR2 (germline): MGHRA, YSYEKL. This CDR3 is 19 amino acids long. CDR3 DNA sequence: TGCGCCAGCAGCCAAGGTCGTCAGGGGACTATACGCTCTGGAAACACCATATATTTT. The encoded protein is CASSQGRQGTIRSGNTIYF.

The CDR3 DNA sequence: TGTGCCAGCAGTGAGGATGAGGGACAGACCAATCAGCCCCAGCATTTT. Translated: CASSEDEGQTNQPQHF. The chain employs TRBV2 and TRBJ1-5; 7 nucleotides align to TRBD1. The CDR3 totals 16 residues. V was clipped by 3 bases and J by 3 bases; unmatched bases: 8. The germline V gene has CDR1 SNHLY and CDR2 FYNNEI.

The chain links TRBV24-1 to TRBJ2-1; perhaps TRBD2 as D (6 bases). V was pared by 3 bases and J by 6 bases, with 11 bases between. CDR3 size: 14 residues. Germline CDR1 is KGHDR and CDR2 is SFDVKD. As DNA, the CDR3 is TGTGCCACCAGTGATCTGGGAGGAGGCAATGAGCAGTTCTTC. Residues: CATSDLGGGNEQFF.